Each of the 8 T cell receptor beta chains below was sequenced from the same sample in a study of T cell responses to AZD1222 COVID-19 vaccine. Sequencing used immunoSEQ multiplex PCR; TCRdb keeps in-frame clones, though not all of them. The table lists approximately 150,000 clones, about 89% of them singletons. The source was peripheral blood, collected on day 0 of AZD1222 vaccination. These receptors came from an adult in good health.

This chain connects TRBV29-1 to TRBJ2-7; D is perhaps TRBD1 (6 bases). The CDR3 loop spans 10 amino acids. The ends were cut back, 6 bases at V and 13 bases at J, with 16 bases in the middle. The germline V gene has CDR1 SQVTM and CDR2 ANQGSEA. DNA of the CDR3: TGCAGCGTGCAGGGGCCTGGGGAATACTTC. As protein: CSVQGPGEYF.

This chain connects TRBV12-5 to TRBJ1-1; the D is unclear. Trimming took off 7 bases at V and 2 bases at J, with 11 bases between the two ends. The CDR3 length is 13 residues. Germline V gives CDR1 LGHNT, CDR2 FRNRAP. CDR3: CASANDYNTEAFF. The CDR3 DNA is TGTGCTAGTGCCAATGACTATAACACTGAAGCTTTCTTT.

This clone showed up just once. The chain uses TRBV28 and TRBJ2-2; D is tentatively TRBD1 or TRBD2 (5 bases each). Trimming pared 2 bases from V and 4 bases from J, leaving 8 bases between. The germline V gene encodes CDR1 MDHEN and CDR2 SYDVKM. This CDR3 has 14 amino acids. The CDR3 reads CASSLAGTTGELFF. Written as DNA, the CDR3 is TGTGCCAGCAGTTTAGCAGGGACCACCGGGGAGCTGTTTTTT.

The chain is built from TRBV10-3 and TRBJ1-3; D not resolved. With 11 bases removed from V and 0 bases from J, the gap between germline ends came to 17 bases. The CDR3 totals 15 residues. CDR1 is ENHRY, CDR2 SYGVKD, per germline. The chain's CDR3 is CASTSAATSGNTIYF. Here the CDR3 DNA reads TGTGCCTCGACATCAGCCGCTACCTCTGGAAACACCATATATTTT.

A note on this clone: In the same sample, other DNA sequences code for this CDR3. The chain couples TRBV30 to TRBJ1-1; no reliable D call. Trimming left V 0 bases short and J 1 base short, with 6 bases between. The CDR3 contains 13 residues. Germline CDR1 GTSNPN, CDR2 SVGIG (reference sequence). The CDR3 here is CAWSVRGNTEAFF. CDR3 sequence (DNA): TGTGCCTGGAGTGTTCGGGGGAACACTGAAGCTTTCTTT.

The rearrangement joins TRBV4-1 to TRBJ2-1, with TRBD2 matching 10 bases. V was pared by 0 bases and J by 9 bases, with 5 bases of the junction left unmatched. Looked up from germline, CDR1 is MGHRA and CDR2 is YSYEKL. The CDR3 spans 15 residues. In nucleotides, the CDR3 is TGCGCCAGCAGCCAAGACAAAGCGGGGGGGCGTGAGCAGTTCTTC. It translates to CASSQDKAGGREQFF.

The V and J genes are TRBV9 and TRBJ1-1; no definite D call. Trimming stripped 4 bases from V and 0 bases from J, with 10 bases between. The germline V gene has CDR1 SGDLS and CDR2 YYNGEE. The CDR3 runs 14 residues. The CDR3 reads CASSPGGLNTEAFF. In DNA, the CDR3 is TGTGCCAGCAGCCCCGGAGGTTTGAACACTGAAGCTTTCTTT.

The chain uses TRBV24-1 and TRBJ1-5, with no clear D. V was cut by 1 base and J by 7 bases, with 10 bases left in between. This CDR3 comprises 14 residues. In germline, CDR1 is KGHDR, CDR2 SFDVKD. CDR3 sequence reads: CATSDFMGNQPQHF. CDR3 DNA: TGTGCCACCAGTGATTTTATGGGGAACCAGCCCCAGCATTTT.